This T cell receptor beta chain was observed in a study of T cell responses to AZD1222 COVID-19 vaccine. Study results and caveats: Repertoires were collected only later (after the peak T cell response had occurred). Only a handful of individuals given AZD1222 were seropositive at baseline. Clonal diversity was possibly underestimated; the donors were predominantly white British and more often female.

Comment on this clone: Its target is unknown.

The CDR3 length is 13 residues. Trimming removed 0 bases at V and 2 bases at J, with 6 bases between. From germline, CDR1 is SGDLS and CDR2 YYNGEE. The data were produced by immunoSEQ multiplex PCR, yet TCRdb's version contains in-frame clones alone and is incomplete. This repertoire shows around 170,000 clones, around nine tenths found once; its top ten account for around 10%. This TCR was sampled from an adult who received the AZD1222 COVID-19 vaccine. The source was peripheral blood, collected 28 days after the second AZD1222 dose. The rearrangement uses TRBV9 and TRBJ2-7, with D maybe TRBD1 (6 bases). The chain's CDR3 is CASSVGDTYEQYF. DNA for the CDR3: TGTGCCAGCAGCGTAGGGGACACCTACGAGCAGTACTTC.